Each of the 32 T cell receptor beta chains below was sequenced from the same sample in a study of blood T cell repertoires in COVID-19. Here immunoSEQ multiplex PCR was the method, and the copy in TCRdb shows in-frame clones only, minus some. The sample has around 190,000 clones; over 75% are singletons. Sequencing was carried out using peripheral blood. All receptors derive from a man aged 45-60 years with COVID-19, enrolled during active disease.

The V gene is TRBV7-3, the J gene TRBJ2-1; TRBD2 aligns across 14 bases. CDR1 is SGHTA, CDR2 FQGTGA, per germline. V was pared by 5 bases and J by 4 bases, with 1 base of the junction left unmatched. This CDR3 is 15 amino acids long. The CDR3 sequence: CASSRTSGGYNEQFF. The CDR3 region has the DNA TGTGCCAGCAGCCGGACTAGCGGGGGGTACAATGAGCAGTTCTTC. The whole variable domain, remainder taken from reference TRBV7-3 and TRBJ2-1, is GAGVSQTPSNKVTEKGKYVELRCDPISGHTALYWYRQSLGQGPEFLIYFQGTGAADDSGLPNDRFFAVRPEGSVSTLKIQRTERGDSAVYLCASSRTSGGYNEQFFGPGTRLTVL.

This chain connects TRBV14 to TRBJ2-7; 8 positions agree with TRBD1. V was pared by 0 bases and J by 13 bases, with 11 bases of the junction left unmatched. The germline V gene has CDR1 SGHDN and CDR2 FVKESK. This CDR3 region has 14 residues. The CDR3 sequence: CASSQDLRGTGYYF. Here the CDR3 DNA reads TGTGCCAGCAGCCAAGATCTACGTGGGACAGGCTATTACTTC. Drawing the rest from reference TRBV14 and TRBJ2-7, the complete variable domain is EAGVTQFPSHSVIEKGQTVTLRCDPISGHDNLYWYRRVMGKEIKFLLHFVKESKQDESGMPNNRFLAERTGGTYSTLKVQPAELEDSGVYFCASSQDLRGTGYYFGPGTRLTVT.

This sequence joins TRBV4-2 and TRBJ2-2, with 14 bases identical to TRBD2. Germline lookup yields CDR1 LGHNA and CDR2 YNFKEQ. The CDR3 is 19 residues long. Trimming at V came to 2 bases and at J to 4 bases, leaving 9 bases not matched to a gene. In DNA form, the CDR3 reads TGTGCCAGCAGCCAACAAAGACTAGCGGGAGGGCGGGGCACCGGGGAGCTGTTTTTT. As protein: CASSQQRLAGGRGTGELFF.

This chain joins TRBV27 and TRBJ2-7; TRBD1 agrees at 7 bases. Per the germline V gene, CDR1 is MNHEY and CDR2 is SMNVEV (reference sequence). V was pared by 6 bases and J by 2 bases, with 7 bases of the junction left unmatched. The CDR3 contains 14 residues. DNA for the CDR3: TGTGCCAGCAGCCCCGGGACAGCCACCTACGAGCAGTACTTC. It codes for CASSPGTATYEQYF.

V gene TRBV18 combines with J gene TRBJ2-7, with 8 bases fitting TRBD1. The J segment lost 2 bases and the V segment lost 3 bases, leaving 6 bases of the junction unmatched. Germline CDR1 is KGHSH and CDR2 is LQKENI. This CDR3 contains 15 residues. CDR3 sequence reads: CASSPGQGVAYEQYF. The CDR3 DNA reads TGTGCCAGCTCACCTGGACAGGGAGTCGCCTACGAGCAGTACTTC.

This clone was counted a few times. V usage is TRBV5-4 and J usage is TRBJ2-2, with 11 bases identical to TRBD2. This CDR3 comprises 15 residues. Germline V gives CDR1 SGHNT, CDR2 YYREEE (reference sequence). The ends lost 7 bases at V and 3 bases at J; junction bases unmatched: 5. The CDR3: CASGSGGGYTGELFF. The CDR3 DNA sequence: TGTGCCAGCGGTAGCGGGGGGGGTTACACCGGGGAGCTGTTTTTT.

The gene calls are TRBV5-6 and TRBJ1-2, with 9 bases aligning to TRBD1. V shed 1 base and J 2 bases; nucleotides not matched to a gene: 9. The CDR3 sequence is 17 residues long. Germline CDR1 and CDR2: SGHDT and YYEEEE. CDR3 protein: CASSLPGQGVINYGYTF. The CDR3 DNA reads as TGTGCCAGCAGCTTGCCGGGACAGGGTGTCATCAACTATGGCTACACCTTC.

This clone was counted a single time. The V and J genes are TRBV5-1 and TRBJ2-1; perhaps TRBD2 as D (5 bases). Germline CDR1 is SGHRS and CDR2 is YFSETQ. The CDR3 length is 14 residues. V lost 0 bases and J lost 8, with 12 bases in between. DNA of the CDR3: TGCGCCAGCAGCTTGGATCTGGGGAGCCATGAGCAGTTCTTC. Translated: CASSLDLGSHEQFF.

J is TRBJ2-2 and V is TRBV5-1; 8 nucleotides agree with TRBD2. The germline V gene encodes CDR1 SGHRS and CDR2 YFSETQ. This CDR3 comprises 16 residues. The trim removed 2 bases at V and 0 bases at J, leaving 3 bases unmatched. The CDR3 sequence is CASSLTGLANTGELFF. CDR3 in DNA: TGCGCCAGCAGCTTAACGGGACTAGCGAACACCGGGGAGCTGTTTTTT.

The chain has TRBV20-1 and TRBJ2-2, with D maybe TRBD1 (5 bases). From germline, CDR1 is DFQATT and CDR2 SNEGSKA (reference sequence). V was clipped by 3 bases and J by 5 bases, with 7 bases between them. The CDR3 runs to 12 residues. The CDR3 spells CSASKGTGELFF. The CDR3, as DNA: TGCAGTGCTAGTAAGGGGACCGGGGAGCTGTTTTTT.

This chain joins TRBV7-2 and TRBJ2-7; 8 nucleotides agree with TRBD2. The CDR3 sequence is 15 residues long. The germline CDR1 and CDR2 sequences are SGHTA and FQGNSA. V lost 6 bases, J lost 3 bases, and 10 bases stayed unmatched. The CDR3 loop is CASSEASGPNYEQYF. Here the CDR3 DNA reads TGTGCCAGCAGTGAGGCTAGCGGGCCAAACTACGAGCAGTACTTC.

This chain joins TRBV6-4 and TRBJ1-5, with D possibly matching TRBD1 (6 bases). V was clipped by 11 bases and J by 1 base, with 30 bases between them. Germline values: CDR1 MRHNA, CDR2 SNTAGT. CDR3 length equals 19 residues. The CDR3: CAEITGRWLGRGSNQPQHF. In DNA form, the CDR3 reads TGTGCCGAAATTACGGGTAGATGGTTGGGCAGGGGAAGCAATCAGCCCCAGCATTTT.

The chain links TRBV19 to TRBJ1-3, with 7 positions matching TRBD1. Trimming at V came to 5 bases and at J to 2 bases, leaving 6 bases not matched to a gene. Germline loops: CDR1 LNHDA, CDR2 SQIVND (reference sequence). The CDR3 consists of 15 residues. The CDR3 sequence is CASSARQGPGNTIYF. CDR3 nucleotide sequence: TGTGCCAGTAGTGCGCGACAGGGACCTGGAAACACCATATATTTT. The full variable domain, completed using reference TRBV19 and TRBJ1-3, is DGGITQSPKYLFRKEGQNVTLSCEQNLNHDAMYWYRQDPGQGLRLIYYSQIVNDFQKGDIAEGYSVSREKKESFPLTVTSAQKNPTAFYLCASSARQGPGNTIYFGEGSWLTVV.

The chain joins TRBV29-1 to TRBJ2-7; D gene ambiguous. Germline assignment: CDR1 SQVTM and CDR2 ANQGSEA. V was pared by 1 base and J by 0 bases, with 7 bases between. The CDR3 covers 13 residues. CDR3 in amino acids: CSVEAGNSYEQYF. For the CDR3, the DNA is TGCAGCGTTGAAGCAGGCAACTCCTACGAGCAGTACTTC.

The CDR3 loop reads CSVGELAGGVYNEQFF. In DNA form, the CDR3 reads TGCAGCGTTGGGGAATTGGCGGGGGGGGTTTACAATGAGCAGTTCTTC. This rearrangement joins TRBV29-1 to TRBJ2-1; 9 bases are shared with TRBD2. Germline CDR1 reads SQVTM; CDR2 reads ANQGSEA. Germline trimming cut 4 bases from V and 4 bases from J; bases unmatched to any gene: 11. This CDR3 is built from 16 residues.

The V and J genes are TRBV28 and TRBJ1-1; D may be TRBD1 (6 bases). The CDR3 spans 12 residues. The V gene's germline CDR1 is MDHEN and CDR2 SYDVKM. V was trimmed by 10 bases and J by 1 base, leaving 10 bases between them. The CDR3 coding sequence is TGTGCCACAACGACAGGGAACACTGAAGCTTTCTTT. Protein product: CATTTGNTEAFF.

The CDR3, as DNA: TGTGCCAGCAGTTACCTGAAGCAAAACATTCAGTACTTC. Its translation: CASSYLKQNIQYF. The chain links TRBV6-6 to TRBJ2-4; D not certain. Trimming removed 2 bases at V and 5 bases at J, with 7 bases between. CDR3 length: 13 residues. Germline values: CDR1 MNHNY, CDR2 SVGAGI (reference sequence).

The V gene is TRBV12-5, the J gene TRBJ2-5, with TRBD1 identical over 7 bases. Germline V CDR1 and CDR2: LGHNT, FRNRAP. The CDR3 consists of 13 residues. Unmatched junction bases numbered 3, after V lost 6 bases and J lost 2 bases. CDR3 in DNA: TGTGCTAGTGGGCAGGGGGAACAAGAGACCCAGTACTTC. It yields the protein CASGQGEQETQYF.

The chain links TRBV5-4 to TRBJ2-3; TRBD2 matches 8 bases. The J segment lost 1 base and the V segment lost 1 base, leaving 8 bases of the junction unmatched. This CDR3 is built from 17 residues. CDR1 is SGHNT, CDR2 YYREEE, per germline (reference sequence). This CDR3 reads CASSLRFGGAGTDTQYF. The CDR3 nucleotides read TGTGCCAGCAGCTTGCGCTTCGGGGGGGCCGGCACAGATACGCAGTATTTT.

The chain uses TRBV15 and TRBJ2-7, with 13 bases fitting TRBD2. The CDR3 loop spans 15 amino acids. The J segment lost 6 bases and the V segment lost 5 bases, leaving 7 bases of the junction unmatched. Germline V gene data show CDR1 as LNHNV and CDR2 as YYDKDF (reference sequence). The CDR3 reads CATSLGLAGTSEQYF. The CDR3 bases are TGTGCCACCAGCTTGGGACTAGCGGGAACCTCCGAGCAGTACTTC.

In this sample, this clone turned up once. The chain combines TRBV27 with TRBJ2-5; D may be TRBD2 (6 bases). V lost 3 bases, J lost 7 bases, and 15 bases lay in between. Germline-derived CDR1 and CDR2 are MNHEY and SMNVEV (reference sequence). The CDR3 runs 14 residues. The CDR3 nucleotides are TGTGCCAGCAGTTTCCTCGGTCCAGCGGGGACCCAGTACTTC. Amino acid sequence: CASSFLGPAGTQYF.

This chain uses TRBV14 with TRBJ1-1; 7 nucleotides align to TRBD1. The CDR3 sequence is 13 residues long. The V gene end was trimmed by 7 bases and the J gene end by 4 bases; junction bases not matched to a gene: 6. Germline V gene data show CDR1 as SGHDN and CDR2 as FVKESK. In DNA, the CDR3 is TGTGCCAGCATGGAGGGGGCGCGCACTGAAGCTTTCTTT. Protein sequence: CASMEGARTEAFF.

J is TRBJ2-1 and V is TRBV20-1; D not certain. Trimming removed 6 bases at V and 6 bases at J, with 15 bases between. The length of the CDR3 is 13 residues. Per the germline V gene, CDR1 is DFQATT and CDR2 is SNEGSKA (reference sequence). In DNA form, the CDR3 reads TGCAGTGCCAGTATACAACCCACCAATGAGCAGTTCTTC. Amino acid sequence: CSASIQPTNEQFF.

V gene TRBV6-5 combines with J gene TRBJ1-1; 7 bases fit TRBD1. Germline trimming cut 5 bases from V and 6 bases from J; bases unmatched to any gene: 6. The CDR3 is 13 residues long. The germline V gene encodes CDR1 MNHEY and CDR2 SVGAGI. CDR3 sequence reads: CASSTDRIAEAFF. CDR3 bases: TGTGCCAGCAGTACGGACAGGATCGCTGAAGCTTTCTTT.

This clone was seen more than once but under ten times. CDR3 region: CASSSTPIGNQPQHF. The CDR3 nucleotides are TGTGCCAGCAGTTCTACCCCAATTGGCAATCAGCCCCAGCATTTT. The gene calls are TRBV27 and TRBJ1-5; no reliable D call. This CDR3 comprises 15 residues. Germline CDR1 MNHEY, CDR2 SMNVEV (reference sequence). Trimming removed 4 bases from V and 2 bases from J, with 12 bases in between.

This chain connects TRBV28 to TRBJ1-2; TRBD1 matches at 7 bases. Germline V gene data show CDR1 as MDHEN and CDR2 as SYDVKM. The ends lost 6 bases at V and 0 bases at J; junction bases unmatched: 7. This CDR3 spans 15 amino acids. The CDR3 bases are TGTGCCAGCAGCGGGGACAGTGGAGCTAACTATGGCTACACCTTC. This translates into CASSGDSGANYGYTF.

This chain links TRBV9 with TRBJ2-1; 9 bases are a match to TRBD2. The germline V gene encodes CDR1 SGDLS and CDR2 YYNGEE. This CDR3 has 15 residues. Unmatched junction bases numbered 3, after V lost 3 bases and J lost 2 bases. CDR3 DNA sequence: TGTGCCAGCAGCGGACGGACTAGCGCCTACAATGAGCAGTTCTTC. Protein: CASSGRTSAYNEQFF.

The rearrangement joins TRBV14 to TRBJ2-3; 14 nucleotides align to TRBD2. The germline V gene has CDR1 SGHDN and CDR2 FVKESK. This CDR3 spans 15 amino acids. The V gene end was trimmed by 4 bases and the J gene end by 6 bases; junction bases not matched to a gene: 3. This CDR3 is CASSRTSGRIDTQYF. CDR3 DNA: TGTGCCAGCAGCCGGACTAGCGGGAGGATCGATACGCAGTATTTT. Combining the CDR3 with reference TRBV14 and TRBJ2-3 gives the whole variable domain EAGVTQFPSHSVIEKGQTVTLRCDPISGHDNLYWYRRVMGKEIKFLLHFVKESKQDESGMPNNRFLAERTGGTYSTLKVQPAELEDSGVYFCASSRTSGRIDTQYFGPGTRLTVL.

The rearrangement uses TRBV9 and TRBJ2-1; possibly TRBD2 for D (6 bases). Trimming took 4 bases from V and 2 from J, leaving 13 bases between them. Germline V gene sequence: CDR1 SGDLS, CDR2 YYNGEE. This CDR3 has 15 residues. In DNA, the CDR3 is TGTGCCAGCAGCCCCGGTCGGGGGACCTACAATGAGCAGTTCTTC. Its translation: CASSPGRGTYNEQFF.

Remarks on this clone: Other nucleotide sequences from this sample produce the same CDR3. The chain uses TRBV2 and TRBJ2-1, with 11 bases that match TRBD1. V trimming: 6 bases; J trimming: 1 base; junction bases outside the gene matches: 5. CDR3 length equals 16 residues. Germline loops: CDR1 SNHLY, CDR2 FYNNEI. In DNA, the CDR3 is TGTGCCAGCAGCCTCGGGACAGGGGGGTCCTACAATGAGCAGTTCTTC. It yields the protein CASSLGTGGSYNEQFF.

CDR3 sequence (DNA): TGTGCCACCAGTGAAGCTGCAGGGGGTCCCTACAATGAGCAGTTCTTC. Translated, it gives CATSEAAGGPYNEQFF. The chain links TRBV24-1 to TRBJ2-1; 7 nucleotides match TRBD1. V was clipped by 4 bases and J by 2 bases; unmatched bases: 7. CDR3 size: 16 residues. Germline assignment: CDR1 KGHDR and CDR2 SFDVKD.

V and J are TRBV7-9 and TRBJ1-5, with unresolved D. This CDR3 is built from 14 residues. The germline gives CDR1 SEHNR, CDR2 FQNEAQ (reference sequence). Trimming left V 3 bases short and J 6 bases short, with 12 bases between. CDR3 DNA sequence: TGTGCCAGCAGCTTGGGAAATGAGGGTCAGCCCCAGCATTTT. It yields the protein CASSLGNEGQPQHF.